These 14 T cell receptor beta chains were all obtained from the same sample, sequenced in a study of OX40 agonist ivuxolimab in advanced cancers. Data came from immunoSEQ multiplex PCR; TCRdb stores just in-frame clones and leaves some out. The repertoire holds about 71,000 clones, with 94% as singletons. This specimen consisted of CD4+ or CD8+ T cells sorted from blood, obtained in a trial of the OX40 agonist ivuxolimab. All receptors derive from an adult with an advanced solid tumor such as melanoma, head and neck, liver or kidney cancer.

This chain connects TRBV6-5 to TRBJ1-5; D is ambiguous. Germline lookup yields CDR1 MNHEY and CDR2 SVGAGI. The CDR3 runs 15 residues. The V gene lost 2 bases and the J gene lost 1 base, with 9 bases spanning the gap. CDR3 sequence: CASSYDAGSNQPQHF. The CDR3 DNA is TGTGCCAGCAGTTACGACGCGGGCAGCAATCAGCCCCAGCATTTT.

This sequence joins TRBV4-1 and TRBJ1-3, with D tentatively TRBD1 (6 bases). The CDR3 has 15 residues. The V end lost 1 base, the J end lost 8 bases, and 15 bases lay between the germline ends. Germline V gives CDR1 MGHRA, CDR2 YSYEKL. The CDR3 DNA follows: TGCGCCAGCAGCCAAGGGTTACAGGGTCGGGACACCATATATTTT. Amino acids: CASSQGLQGRDTIYF.

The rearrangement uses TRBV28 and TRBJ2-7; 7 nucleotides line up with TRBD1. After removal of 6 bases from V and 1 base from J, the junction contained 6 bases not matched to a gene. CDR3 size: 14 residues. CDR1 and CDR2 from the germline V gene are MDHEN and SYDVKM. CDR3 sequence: CASRGDSNSYEQYF. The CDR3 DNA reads TGTGCCAGCAGGGGGGACAGCAATTCCTACGAGCAGTACTTC.

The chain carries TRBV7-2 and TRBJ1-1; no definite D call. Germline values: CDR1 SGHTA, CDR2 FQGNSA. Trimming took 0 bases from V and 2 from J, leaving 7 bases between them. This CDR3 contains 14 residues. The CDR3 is CASSLAVGNTEAFF. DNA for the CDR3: TGTGCCAGCAGCTTAGCGGTTGGAAACACTGAAGCTTTCTTT.

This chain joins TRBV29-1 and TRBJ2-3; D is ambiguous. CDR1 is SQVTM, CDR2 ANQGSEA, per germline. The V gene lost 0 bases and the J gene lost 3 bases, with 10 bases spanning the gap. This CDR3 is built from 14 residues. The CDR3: CSVEDPVRTDTQYF. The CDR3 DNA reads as TGCAGCGTTGAAGATCCTGTGAGGACAGATACGCAGTATTTT.

This CDR3 reads CASSQDIRGNGVAYEQYF. For the CDR3, the DNA is TGCGCCAGCAGCCAAGATATCCGGGGTAACGGGGTCGCCTACGAGCAGTACTTC. V is TRBV4-3 and J is TRBJ2-7; D possibly corresponds to TRBD2 (5 bases). Trimming removed 0 bases from V and 2 bases from J, with 20 bases in between. The CDR3 runs 18 residues. The V gene's germline CDR1 is LGHNA and CDR2 YSLEER.

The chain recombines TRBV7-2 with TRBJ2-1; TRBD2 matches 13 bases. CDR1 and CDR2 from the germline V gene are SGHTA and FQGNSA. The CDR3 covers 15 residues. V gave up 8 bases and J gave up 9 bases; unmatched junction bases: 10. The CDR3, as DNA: TGTGCCAGCCACCCCGGGACTAGCGGGGCAAGTGAGCAGTTCTTC. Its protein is CASHPGTSGASEQFF.

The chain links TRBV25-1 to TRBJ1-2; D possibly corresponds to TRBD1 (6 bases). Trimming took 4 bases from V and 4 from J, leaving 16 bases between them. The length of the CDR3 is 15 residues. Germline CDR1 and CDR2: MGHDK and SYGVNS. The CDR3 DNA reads TGTGCCAGCAGTGTCCCCTCTGAAGGGGGCTATGGCTACACCTTC. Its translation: CASSVPSEGGYGYTF.

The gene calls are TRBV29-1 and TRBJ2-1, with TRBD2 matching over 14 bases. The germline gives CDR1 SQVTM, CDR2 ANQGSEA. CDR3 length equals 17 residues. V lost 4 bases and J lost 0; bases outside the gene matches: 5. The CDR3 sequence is CSVAGTSGGDSYNEQFF. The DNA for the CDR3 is TGCAGCGTTGCCGGGACTAGCGGGGGAGACTCCTACAATGAGCAGTTCTTC.

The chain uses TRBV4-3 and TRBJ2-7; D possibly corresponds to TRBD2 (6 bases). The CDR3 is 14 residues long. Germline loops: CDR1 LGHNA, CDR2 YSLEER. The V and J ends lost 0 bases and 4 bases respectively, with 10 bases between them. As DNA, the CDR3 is TGCGCCAGCAGCCAAGATCGCGGGGATTACGAGCAGTACTTC. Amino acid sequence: CASSQDRGDYEQYF.

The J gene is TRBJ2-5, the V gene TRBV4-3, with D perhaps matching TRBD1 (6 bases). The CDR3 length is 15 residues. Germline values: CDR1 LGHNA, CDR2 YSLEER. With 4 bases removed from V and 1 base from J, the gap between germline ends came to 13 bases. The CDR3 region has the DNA TGCGCCAGCAGCCCCCAGGGGACCTTCCAAGAGACCCAGTACTTC. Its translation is CASSPQGTFQETQYF.

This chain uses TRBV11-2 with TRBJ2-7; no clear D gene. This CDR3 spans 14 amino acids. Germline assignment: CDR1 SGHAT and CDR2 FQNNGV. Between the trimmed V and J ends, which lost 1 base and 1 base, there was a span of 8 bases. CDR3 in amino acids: CASSLGSGSYEQYF. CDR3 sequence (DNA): TGTGCCAGCAGCTTAGGGTCCGGTTCCTACGAGCAGTACTTC.

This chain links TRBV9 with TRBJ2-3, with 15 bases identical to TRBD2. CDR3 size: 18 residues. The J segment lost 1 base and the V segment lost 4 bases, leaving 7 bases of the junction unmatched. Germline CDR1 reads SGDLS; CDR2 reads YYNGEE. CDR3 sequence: CASSRGLAGGPGTDTQYF. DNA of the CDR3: TGTGCCAGCAGCAGAGGACTAGCGGGGGGGCCGGGCACAGATACGCAGTATTTT.

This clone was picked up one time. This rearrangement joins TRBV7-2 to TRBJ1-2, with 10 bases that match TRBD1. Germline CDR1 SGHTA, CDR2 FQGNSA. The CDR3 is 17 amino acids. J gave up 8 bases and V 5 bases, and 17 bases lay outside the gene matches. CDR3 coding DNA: TGTGCCAGCAGCCCCAACCCCGTTTGGGACAGGGGCGGGGGCTACACCTTC. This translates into CASSPNPVWDRGGGYTF. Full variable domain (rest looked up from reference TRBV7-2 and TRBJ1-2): GAGVSQSPSNKVTEKGKDVELRCDPISGHTALYWYRQSLGQGLEFLIYFQGNSAPDKSGLPSDRFSAERTGGSVSTLTIQRTQQEDSAVYLCASSPNPVWDRGGGYTFGSGTRLTVV.